What follows are 21 T cell receptor beta chains derived from one specimen sequenced in a study of CD8 T cells in Susac syndrome. After extraction with the RNeasy kit, roughly 0.45 to 1 ug of the RNA was reverse transcribed using random hexamers. TCRdb itself ran the immunoSEQ multiplex PCR reads through MiXCR, one entry per CDR3 protein. This sample carries about 120,000 distinct CDR3 sequences, around 94% of them seen once, and the ten largest clones take 0.28%. Material: CD8+ T cells from PBMCs. Receptors originate from a human donor with Susac syndrome.

The chain is built from TRBV9 and TRBJ1-1; D unclear. Trimming left V 3 bases short and J 3 bases short, with 12 bases between. CDR3 size: 14 residues. Per germline, CDR1 SGDLS and CDR2 YYNGEE. The CDR3 protein is CASSAANRDTEAFF. The CDR3 DNA follows: TGTGCCAGCAGCGCAGCCAACCGGGACACTGAAGCTTTCTTT.

V usage is TRBV5-1 and J usage is TRBJ2-5, with D tentatively TRBD1 (5 bases). V dropped 2 bases and J dropped 5 bases, with 16 bases sitting between them. The V gene's germline CDR1 is SGHRS and CDR2 YFSETQ. The CDR3 is made up of 15 amino acids. The CDR3 reads CASSFVGRRDETQYF. DNA of the CDR3: TGCGCCAGCAGCTTCGTGGGGCGACGAGATGAGACCCAGTACTTC.

V and J are TRBV11-2 and TRBJ2-3; 7 bases line up with TRBD1. The CDR3 spans 14 residues. V shed 8 bases, J shed 0 bases, and the junction held 5 bases outside the gene matches. The V gene's germline CDR1 is SGHAT and CDR2 FQNNGV. DNA for the CDR3: TGTGCCAGCGAGGGGGCCGTGAGCACAGATACGCAGTATTTT. As protein: CASEGAVSTDTQYF.

The rearrangement uses TRBV27 and TRBJ1-5, with a tentative D call TRBD1 (5 bases). Germline V gives CDR1 MNHEY, CDR2 SMNVEV (reference sequence). Trimming took off 0 bases at V and 6 bases at J, with 15 bases between the two ends. This CDR3 spans 16 amino acids. The CDR3 region has the DNA TGTGCCAGCAGTTTATCGGGTCAGGGAGGGCGTCAGCCCCAGCATTTT. This gives the protein CASSLSGQGGRQPQHF.

This clonotype has just one count. J is TRBJ1-6 and V is TRBV5-1, with D uncertain. Trimming took off 0 bases at V and 3 bases at J, with 10 bases between the two ends. Germline CDR1 SGHRS, CDR2 YFSETQ. The CDR3 length is 16 residues. CDR3 amino acids: CASSLDPLGYNSPLHF. CDR3 sequence (DNA): TGCGCCAGCAGCTTGGACCCGTTAGGCTATAATTCACCCCTCCACTTT.

V gene TRBV20-1 combines with J gene TRBJ2-5, with TRBD2 matching 11 bases. Unmatched junction bases numbered 6, after V lost 3 bases and J lost 3 bases. CDR1 and CDR2 (germline): DFQATT, SNEGSKA (reference sequence). The CDR3 has 15 amino acids. The chain's CDR3 is CSASPGTSGKETQYF. The CDR3 DNA is TGCAGTGCTAGTCCGGGGACTAGCGGAAAAGAGACCCAGTACTTC.

The chain uses TRBV29-1 and TRBJ2-7; D tentatively fits TRBD1 or TRBD2 (5 bases each). CDR3 length: 15 amino acids. The germline gives CDR1 SQVTM, CDR2 ANQGSEA. V lost 0 bases, J lost 3 bases, and 15 bases lay in between. DNA for the CDR3: TGCAGCGTTGAAGATCCATCAGGGACCTTCTACGAGCAGTACTTC. This sequence encodes CSVEDPSGTFYEQYF.

V gene TRBV20-1 combines with J gene TRBJ2-7, with no clear D. This CDR3 spans 14 amino acids. With 4 bases removed from V and 2 bases from J, the gap between germline ends came to 15 bases. Germline CDR1 is DFQATT and CDR2 is SNEGSKA (reference sequence). This CDR3 is CSATQAPGPYEQYF. DNA of the CDR3: TGCAGTGCTACCCAGGCCCCAGGCCCCTACGAGCAGTACTTC.

In this sample, this clonotype turned up once. The V call is TRBV20-1, the J call TRBJ1-1; D possibly corresponds to TRBD1 (5 bases). CDR1 and CDR2 (germline): DFQATT, SNEGSKA (reference sequence). V gave up 6 bases and J gave up 4 bases, with 9 bases separating them. The length of the CDR3 is 11 residues. The CDR3 reads CSANTGTEAFF. The CDR3 nucleotides read TGCAGTGCAAACACAGGCACTGAAGCTTTCTTT.

This clonotype was counted once. V gene TRBV20-1 combines with J gene TRBJ1-5; D might be TRBD1 (5 bases). The CDR3 runs 12 residues. In germline, CDR1 is DFQATT, CDR2 SNEGSKA (reference sequence). V was clipped by 0 bases and J by 7 bases, with 7 bases between them. Here the CDR3 reads CSARDEGQPQHF. The CDR3 coding sequence is TGCAGTGCTAGAGACGAGGGGCAGCCCCAGCATTTT.

The chain recombines TRBV12-3 or TRBV12-4 with TRBJ2-5, with 8 bases matching TRBD2. Trimming took 3 bases from V and 5 from J; bases not matched to a gene: 5. CDR3 length: 14 amino acids. The CDR3 region is CASSFSAGVETQYF. As DNA, the CDR3 is TGTGCCAGCAGTTTCTCAGCGGGGGTGGAGACCCAGTACTTC.

The rearrangement links TRBV12-3 or TRBV12-4 to TRBJ1-5; 8 bases are a match to TRBD1. This CDR3 contains 14 residues. V lost 6 bases and J lost 2; bases outside the gene matches: 3. The CDR3: CASRQGARNQPQHF. The CDR3, as DNA: TGTGCCAGCAGGCAGGGGGCACGCAATCAGCCCCAGCATTTT.

The genes are TRBV15 and TRBJ1-5; no clear D. Trimming shortened V by 3 bases and J by 1 base, and 4 bases separated the two germline ends. The CDR3 consists of 13 residues. Germline loops: CDR1 LNHNV, CDR2 YYDKDF (reference sequence). DNA of the CDR3: TGTGCCACCAGCAGTTTCAGCAATCAGCCCCAGCATTTT. It is translated as CATSSFSNQPQHF.

The chain combines TRBV27 with TRBJ2-1, with D perhaps matching TRBD1 (6 bases). Deletions cut 6 bases from V and 8 bases from J, with 20 bases between. Germline V lookup: CDR1 MNHEY, CDR2 SMNVEV (reference sequence). CDR3 size: 15 residues. The CDR3 here is CASSPWDTLYDEQFF. DNA of the CDR3: TGTGCCAGCAGCCCTTGGGACACCCTCTATGATGAGCAGTTCTTC.

The V call is TRBV7-9, the J call TRBJ1-1, with D uncertain. Germline V gives CDR1 SEHNR, CDR2 FQNEAQ (reference sequence). The CDR3 extends over 12 amino acids. Trimming removed 8 bases from V and 1 base from J, with 8 bases in between. Here the CDR3 DNA reads TGTGCCAGCCTATCAGGGAACACTGAAGCTTTCTTT. As protein: CASLSGNTEAFF.

The rearrangement uses TRBV7-2 and TRBJ2-2; D is possibly TRBD2 (6 bases). Germline V gives CDR1 SGHTA, CDR2 FQGNSA. The CDR3 runs to 13 residues. V dropped 4 bases and J dropped 6 bases, with 9 bases sitting between them. The CDR3 DNA reads as TGTGCCAGCAGCTCCCCGGGAGCCGGGGAGCTGTTTTTT. Protein: CASSSPGAGELFF.

The rearrangement joins TRBV5-1 to TRBJ1-1, with TRBD1 as a possible D gene (6 bases). Germline CDR1 and CDR2: SGHRS and YFSETQ. V shed 0 bases and J shed 4 bases, with 7 bases lying between them. This CDR3 comprises 13 residues. CDR3 DNA sequence: TGCGCCAGCAGCTTGGCAGGGGCCACTGAAGCTTTCTTT. Residues: CASSLAGATEAFF.

This sequence joins TRBV19 and TRBJ1-1; a weak D match, TRBD1 (5 bases). The CDR3 totals 14 residues. CDR1 LNHDA and CDR2 SQIVND come from the germline V gene (reference sequence). The germline V and J ends were trimmed by 5 bases and 1 base, with 11 bases remaining between them. The CDR3 region has the DNA TGTGCCAGTAGTTATGGTGGGGGGAACACTGAAGCTTTCTTT. Translating gives CASSYGGGNTEAFF. Full variable domain (missing parts from reference TRBV19 and TRBJ1-1): DGGITQSPKYLFRKEGQNVTLSCEQNLNHDAMYWYRQDPGQGLRLIYYSQIVNDFQKGDIAEGYSVSREKKESFPLTVTSAQKNPTAFYLCASSYGGGNTEAFFGQGTRLTVV.

This rearrangement joins TRBV7-2 to TRBJ1-2, with TRBD1 identical over 9 bases. Germline trimming cut 4 bases from V and 8 bases from J; bases unmatched to any gene: 8. CDR1 is SGHTA, CDR2 FQGNSA, per germline. This CDR3 is built from 14 residues. The CDR3 coding sequence is TGTGCCAGCAGCTCAAGGACAGGGGACGGCGGCTACACCTTC. Amino acid sequence: CASSSRTGDGGYTF.

The chain has TRBV23-1 and TRBJ2-5; D is perhaps TRBD2 (5 bases). Being an ORF, TRBV23-1 has a function that is uncertain. CDR3 length: 14 residues. Trimming took 0 bases from V and 2 from J, leaving 7 bases between them. CDR3 protein: CASSQSGGQETQYF. Here the CDR3 DNA reads TGCGCCAGCAGTCAATCGGGCGGGCAAGAGACCCAGTACTTC.

The chain combines TRBV9 with TRBJ2-3; a weak D match, TRBD1 (5 bases). Deletions cut 4 bases from V and 4 bases from J, with 10 bases between. CDR1 is SGDLS and CDR2 is YYNGEE in the germline V gene. This CDR3 spans 13 amino acids. This chain's CDR3 is CASSSQVSDTQYF. Written as DNA, the CDR3 is TGTGCCAGCAGCTCACAGGTTTCAGATACGCAGTATTTT. Full variable domain (remainder filled in from reference TRBV9 and TRBJ2-3): DSGVTQTPKHLITATGQRVTLRCSPRSGDLSVYWYQQSLDQGLQFLIQYYNGEERAKGNILERFSAQQFPDLHSELNLSSLELGDSALYFCASSSQVSDTQYFGPGTRLTVL.